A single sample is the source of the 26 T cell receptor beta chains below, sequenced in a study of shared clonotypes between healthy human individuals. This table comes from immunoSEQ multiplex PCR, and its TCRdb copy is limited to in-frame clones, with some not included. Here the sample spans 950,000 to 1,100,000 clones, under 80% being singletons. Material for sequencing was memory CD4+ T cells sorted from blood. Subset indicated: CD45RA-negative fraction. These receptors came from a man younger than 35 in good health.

CDR3 DNA: TGTGCCAGCAGCCCGGGACTAGCGGGAACCACAGATACGCAGTATTTT. This codes for CASSPGLAGTTDTQYF. This chain uses TRBV5-6 with TRBJ2-3, with 13 bases identical to TRBD2. This CDR3 spans 16 amino acids. The junction had 4 bases not matched to a gene; V was cut back by 4 bases and J by 2 bases. Germline CDR1 and CDR2: SGHDT and YYEEEE.

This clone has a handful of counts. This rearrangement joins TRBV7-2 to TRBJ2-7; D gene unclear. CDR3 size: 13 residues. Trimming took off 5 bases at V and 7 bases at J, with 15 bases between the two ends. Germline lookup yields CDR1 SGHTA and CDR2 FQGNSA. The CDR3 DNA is TGTGCCAGCAGCGATCAAAGCAGCCTAGAGCAGTACTTC. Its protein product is CASSDQSSLEQYF. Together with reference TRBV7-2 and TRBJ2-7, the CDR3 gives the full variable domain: GAGVSQSPSNKVTEKGKDVELRCDPISGHTALYWYRQSLGQGLEFLIYFQGNSAPDKSGLPSDRFSAERTGGSVSTLTIQRTQQEDSAVYLCASSDQSSLEQYFGPGTRLTVT.

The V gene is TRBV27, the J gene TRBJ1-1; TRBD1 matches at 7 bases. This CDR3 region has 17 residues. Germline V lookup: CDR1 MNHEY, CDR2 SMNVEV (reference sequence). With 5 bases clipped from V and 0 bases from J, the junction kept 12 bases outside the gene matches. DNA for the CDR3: TGTGCCAGCAGTATACACCCGGGACAGCTTATGAACACTGAAGCTTTCTTT. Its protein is CASSIHPGQLMNTEAFF.

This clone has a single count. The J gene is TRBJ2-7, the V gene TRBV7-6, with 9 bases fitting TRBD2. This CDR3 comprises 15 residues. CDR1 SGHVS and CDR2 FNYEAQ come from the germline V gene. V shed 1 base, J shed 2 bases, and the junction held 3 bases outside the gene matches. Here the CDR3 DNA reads TGTGCCAGCAGCTTAGAGGCGGGGGGGCCCTACGAGCAGTACTTC. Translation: CASSLEAGGPYEQYF.

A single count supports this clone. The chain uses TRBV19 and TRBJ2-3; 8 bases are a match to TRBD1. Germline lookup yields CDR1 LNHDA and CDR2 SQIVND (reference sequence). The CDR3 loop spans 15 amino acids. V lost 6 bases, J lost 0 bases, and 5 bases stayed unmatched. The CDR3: CASRQGQASTDTQYF. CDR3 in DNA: TGTGCCAGTAGGCAGGGACAGGCTAGCACAGATACGCAGTATTTT.

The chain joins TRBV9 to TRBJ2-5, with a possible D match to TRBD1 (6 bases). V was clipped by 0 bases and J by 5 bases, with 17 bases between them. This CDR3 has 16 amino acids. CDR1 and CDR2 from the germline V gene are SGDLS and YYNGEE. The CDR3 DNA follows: TGTGCCAGCAGCGTAGCAAGCCAGGGGAAAGGTGAGACCCAGTACTTC. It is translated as CASSVASQGKGETQYF.

The CDR3 sequence is CASSAASGGGETQYF. Here the CDR3 DNA reads TGTGCCAGCAGTGCGGCTAGCGGGGGTGGTGAGACCCAGTACTTC. The chain uses TRBV2 and TRBJ2-5, with 10 bases lining up with TRBD2. The V segment lost 4 bases and the J segment 5 bases; nucleotides outside the gene matches: 7. Germline V lookup: CDR1 SNHLY, CDR2 FYNNEI. The CDR3 is made up of 15 amino acids.

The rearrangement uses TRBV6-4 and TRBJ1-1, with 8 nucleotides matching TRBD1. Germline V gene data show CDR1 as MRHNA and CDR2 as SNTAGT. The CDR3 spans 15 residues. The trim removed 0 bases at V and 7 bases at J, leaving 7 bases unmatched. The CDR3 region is CASSDSTGGRNEAFF. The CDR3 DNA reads TGTGCCAGCAGTGACTCAACAGGGGGAAGGAATGAAGCTTTCTTT.

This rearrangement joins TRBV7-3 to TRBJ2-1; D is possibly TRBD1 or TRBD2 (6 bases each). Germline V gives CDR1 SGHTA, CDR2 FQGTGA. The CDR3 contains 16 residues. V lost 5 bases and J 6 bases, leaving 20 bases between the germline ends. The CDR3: CASSQRGGSVSNEQFF. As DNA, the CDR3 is TGTGCCAGCAGCCAAAGAGGGGGGTCCGTGTCCAATGAGCAGTTCTTC.

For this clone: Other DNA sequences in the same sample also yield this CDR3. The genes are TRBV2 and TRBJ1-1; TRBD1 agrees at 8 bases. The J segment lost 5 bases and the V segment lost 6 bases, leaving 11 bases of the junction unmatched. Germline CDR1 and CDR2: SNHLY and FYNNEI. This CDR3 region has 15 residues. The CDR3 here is CASSLTTGGGTEAFF. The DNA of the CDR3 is TGTGCCAGCAGCTTGACCACAGGGGGAGGGACTGAAGCTTTCTTT. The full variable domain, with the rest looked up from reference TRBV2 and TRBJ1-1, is EPEVTQTPSHQVTQMGQEVILRCVPISNHLYFYWYRQILGQKVEFLVSFYNNEISEKSEIFDDQFSVERPDGSNFTLKIRSTKLEDSAMYFCASSLTTGGGTEAFFGQGTRLTVV.

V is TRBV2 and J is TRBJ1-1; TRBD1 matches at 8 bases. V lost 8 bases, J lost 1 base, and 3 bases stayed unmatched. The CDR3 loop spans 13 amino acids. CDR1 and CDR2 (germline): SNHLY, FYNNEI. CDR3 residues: CASDRGRNTEAFF. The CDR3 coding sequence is TGTGCCAGCGACAGGGGCAGGAACACTGAAGCTTTCTTT.

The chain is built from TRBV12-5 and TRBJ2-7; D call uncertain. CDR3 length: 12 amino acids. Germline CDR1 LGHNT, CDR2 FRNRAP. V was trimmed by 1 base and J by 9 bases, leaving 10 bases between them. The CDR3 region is CASGLDLGLQYF. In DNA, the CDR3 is TGTGCTAGTGGTTTGGACCTCGGCTTGCAGTACTTC.

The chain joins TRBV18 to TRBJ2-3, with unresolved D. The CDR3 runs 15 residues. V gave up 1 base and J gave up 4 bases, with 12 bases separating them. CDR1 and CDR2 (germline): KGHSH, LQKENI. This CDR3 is CASSPLEVFADTQYF. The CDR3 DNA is TGTGCCAGCTCACCACTGGAAGTTTTTGCAGATACGCAGTATTTT.

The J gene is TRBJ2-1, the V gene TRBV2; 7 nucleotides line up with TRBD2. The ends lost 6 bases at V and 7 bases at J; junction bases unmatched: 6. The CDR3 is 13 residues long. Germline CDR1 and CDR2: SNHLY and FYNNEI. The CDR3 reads CASRPSGMNEQFF. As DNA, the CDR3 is TGTGCCAGCAGACCTAGCGGTATGAATGAGCAGTTCTTC.

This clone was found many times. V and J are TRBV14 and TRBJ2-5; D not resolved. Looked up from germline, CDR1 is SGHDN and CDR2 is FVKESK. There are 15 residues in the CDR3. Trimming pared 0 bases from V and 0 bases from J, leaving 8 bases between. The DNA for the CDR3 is TGTGCCAGCAGCCAAGAAGTGGGGTACCAAGAGACCCAGTACTTC. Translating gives CASSQEVGYQETQYF. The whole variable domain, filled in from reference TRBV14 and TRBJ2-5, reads EAGVTQFPSHSVIEKGQTVTLRCDPISGHDNLYWYRRVMGKEIKFLLHFVKESKQDESGMPNNRFLAERTGGTYSTLKVQPAELEDSGVYFCASSQEVGYQETQYFGPGTRLLVL.

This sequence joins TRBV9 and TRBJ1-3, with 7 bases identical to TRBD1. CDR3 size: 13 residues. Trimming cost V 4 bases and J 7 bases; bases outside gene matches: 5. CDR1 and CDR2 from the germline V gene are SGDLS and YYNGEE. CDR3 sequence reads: CASSKAQGNTIYF. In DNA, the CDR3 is TGTGCCAGCAGCAAGGCACAGGGGAACACCATATATTTT. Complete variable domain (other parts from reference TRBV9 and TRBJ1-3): DSGVTQTPKHLITATGQRVTLRCSPRSGDLSVYWYQQSLDQGLQFLIQYYNGEERAKGNILERFSAQQFPDLHSELNLSSLELGDSALYFCASSKAQGNTIYFGEGSWLTVV.

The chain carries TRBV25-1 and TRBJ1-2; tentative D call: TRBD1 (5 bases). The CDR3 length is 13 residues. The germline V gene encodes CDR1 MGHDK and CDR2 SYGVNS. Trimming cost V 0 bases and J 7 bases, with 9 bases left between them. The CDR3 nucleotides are TGTGCCAGCAGTGAATACAGGGCTGGTGGCTACACCTTC. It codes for CASSEYRAGGYTF.

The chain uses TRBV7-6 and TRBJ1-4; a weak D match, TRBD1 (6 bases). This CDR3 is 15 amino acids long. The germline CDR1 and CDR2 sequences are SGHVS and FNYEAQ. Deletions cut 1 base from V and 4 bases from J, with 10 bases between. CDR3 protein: CASSLERGYNEKLFF. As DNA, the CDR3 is TGTGCCAGCAGCTTAGAAAGGGGGTATAATGAAAAACTGTTTTTT. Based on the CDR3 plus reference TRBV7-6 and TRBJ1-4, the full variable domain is GAGVSQSPRYKVTKRGQDVALRCDPISGHVSLYWYRQALGQGPEFLTYFNYEAQQDKSGLPNDRFSAERPEGSISTLTIQRTEQRDSAMYRCASSLERGYNEKLFFGSGTQLSVL.

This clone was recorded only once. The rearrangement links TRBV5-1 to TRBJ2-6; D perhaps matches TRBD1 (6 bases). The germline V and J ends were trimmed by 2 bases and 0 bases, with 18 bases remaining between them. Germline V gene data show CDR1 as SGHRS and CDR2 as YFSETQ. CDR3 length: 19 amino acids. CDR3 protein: CASSFYLRQAYSGANVLTF. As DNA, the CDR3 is TGCGCCAGCAGCTTTTATCTGAGACAGGCCTACTCTGGGGCCAACGTCCTGACTTTC. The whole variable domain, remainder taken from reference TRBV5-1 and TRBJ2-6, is KAGVTQTPRYLIKTRGQQVTLSCSPISGHRSVSWYQQTPGQGLQFLFEYFSETQRNKGNFPGRFSGRQFSNSRSEMNVSTLELGDSALYLCASSFYLRQAYSGANVLTFGAGSRLTVL.

CDR3 region: CASSPVSDYGYTF. The CDR3 region has the DNA TGTGCCAGCAGCCCCGTTTCGGACTATGGCTACACCTTC. The gene calls are TRBV5-6 and TRBJ1-2, with D unresolved. CDR1 is SGHDT, CDR2 YYEEEE, per germline. V lost 4 bases, J lost 3 bases, and 10 bases lay in between. The CDR3 is made up of 13 amino acids.

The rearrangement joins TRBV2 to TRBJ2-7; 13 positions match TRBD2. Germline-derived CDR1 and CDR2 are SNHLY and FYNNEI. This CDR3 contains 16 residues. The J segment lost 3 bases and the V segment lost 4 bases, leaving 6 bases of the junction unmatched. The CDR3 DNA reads TGTGCCAGCAGTGCCGAGGGACTAGCGGGAAACTACGAGCAGTACTTC. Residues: CASSAEGLAGNYEQYF.

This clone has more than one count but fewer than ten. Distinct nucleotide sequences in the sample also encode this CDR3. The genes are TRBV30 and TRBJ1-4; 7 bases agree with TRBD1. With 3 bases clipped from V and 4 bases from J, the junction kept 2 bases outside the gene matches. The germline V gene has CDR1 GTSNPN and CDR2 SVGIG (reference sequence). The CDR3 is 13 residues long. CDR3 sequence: CAWSGDSNEKLFF. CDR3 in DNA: TGTGCCTGGAGCGGGGACAGTAATGAAAAACTGTTTTTT.

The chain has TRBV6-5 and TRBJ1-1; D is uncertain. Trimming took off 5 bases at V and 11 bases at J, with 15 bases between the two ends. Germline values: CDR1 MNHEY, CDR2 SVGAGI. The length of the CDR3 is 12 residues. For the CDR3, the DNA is TGTGCCAGCAGTAGGGCCCCTACGGAGGCTTTCTTT. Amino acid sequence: CASSRAPTEAFF.

Here the CDR3 DNA reads TGTGCCAGCTCATCGGGACTAGCGAACACCGGGGAGCTGTTTTTT. Protein product: CASSSGLANTGELFF. V and J are TRBV18 and TRBJ2-2; TRBD2 aligns across 8 bases. CDR1 and CDR2 (germline): KGHSH, LQKENI. The CDR3 sequence is 15 residues long. V gave up 5 bases and J gave up 0 bases; unmatched junction bases: 2.

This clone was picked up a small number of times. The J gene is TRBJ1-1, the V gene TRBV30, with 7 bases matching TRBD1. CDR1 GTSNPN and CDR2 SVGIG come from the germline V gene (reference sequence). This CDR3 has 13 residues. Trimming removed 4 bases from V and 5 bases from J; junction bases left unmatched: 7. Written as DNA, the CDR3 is TGTGCCTGGACCAGACAGGGAGGAACTGAAGCTTTCTTT. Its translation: CAWTRQGGTEAFF.

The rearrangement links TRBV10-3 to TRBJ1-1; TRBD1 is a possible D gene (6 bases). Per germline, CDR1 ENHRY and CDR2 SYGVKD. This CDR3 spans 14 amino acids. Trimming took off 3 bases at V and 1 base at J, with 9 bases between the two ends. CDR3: CAISERGSNTEAFF. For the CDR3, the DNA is TGTGCCATCAGTGAAAGGGGGTCGAACACTGAAGCTTTCTTT.